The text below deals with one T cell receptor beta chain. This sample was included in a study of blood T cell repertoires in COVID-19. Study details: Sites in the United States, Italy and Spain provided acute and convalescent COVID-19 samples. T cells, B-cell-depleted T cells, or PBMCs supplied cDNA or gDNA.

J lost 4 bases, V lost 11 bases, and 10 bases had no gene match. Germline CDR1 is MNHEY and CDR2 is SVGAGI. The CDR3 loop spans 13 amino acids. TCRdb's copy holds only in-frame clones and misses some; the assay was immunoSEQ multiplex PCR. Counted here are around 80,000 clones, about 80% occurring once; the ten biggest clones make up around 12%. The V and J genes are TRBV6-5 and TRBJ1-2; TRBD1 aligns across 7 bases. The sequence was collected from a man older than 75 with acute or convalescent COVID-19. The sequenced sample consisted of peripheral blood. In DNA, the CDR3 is TGTGCCGGGACAGAGACCTTTTCCTATGGCTACACCTTC. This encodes CAGTETFSYGYTF.